A selection of T cell receptor beta chains follows, all from one sample in a study of blood T cell repertoires in COVID-19. Measured with immunoSEQ multiplex PCR; TCRdb has only the in-frame clones, and not every one. The table lists hundreds of thousands of clones, around 90% of them singletons. Specimen: peripheral blood. Receptor source: a woman in her late teens or twenties who had recovered from COVID-19. The CDR3 runs from the conserved cysteine through the conserved F or W. The D gene is left open where the match is weak. Rows give clone size only sometimes, using once, few, many, or a class for an expanded clone.

>TRBD1|TRBJ1-2|TRBV29-1|14|-
CSALTGGGSYGYTF
TGCAGCGCCTTGACAGGGGGTGGAAGCTATGGCTACACCTTC
>TRBD1|TRBJ1-3|TRBV28|16|-
CASKSSGTGGGNTIYF
TGTGCCAGCAAGTCTTCCGGGACAGGGGGCGGAAACACCATATATTTT
>-|TRBJ1-1|TRBV7-6|14|-
CASSLERRGTEAFF
TGTGCCAGCAGCTTAGAGCGCAGGGGCACTGAAGCTTTCTTT
>TRBD2|TRBJ2-3|TRBV7-3|19|-
CASSSSLAGGPLGTDTQYF
TGTGCCAGCAGCTCTTCACTAGCGGGAGGGCCATTAGGGACAGATACGCAGTATTTT
>TRBD1|TRBJ2-7|TRBV6-5|14|-
CASNPTGSPYEQYF
TGTGCCAGCAACCCGACAGGGTCCCCCTACGAGCAGTACTTC
>TRBD1|TRBJ1-6|TRBV9|14|-
CASSPRQGGSPLHF
TGTGCCAGCAGCCCACGACAGGGTGGGTCACCCCTCCACTTT
>-|TRBJ2-1|TRBV4-1|15|-
CASSPQGGGWNEQFF
TGCGCCAGCAGCCCACAGGGAGGGGGGTGGAATGAGCAGTTCTTC
>TRBD1|TRBJ1-2|TRBV6-5|14|-
CASLNQGADYGYTF
TGTGCCAGCTTGAACCAGGGGGCGGACTATGGCTACACCTTC
>TRBD2|TRBJ2-2|TRBV6-1|20|-
CASSDPGAWVTSGYTGELFF
TGTGCCAGCAGTGACCCCGGGGCGTGGGTAACTAGCGGATACACCGGGGAGCTGTTTTTT
>TRBD2|TRBJ2-5|TRBV7-6|17|-
CASSSGVSGRVQETQYF
TGTGCCAGCAGCTCCGGAGTTAGCGGGAGAGTTCAAGAGACCCAGTACTTC
>-|TRBJ2-7|TRBV9|18|-
CASSVEVSTATSSYEQYF
TGTGCCAGCAGCGTAGAAGTCTCGACAGCCACAAGCTCCTACGAGCAGTACTTC
>-|TRBJ2-1|TRBV9|12|-
CASSATDNEQFF
TGTGCCAGCAGCGCGACAGACAATGAGCAGTTCTTC
>-|TRBJ2-7|TRBV11-3|14|-
CASSLSAETYEQYF
TGTGCCAGCAGCTTATCTGCGGAGACCTACGAGCAGTACTTC
>TRBD1|TRBJ2-2|TRBV27|14|-
CASSLQGAGGELFF
TGTGCCAGCAGTTTGCAGGGGGCTGGCGGGGAGCTGTTTTTT
>TRBD1|TRBJ1-5|TRBV11-3|17|-
CASIYGIRDRTHQPQHF
TGTGCCAGCATCTACGGGATTCGGGACAGAACACATCAGCCCCAGCATTTT
>-|TRBJ1-1|TRBV4-3|13|-
CASSQDSRAGAFF
TGCGCCAGCAGCCAAGATTCCAGGGCCGGGGCTTTCTTT
>-|TRBJ2-1|TRBV6-2/TRBV6-3|13|-
CASSLTGLNEQFF
TGTGCCAGCAGTCTTACAGGGCTCAATGAGCAGTTCTTC
>TRBD1|TRBJ1-3|TRBV30|14|-
CAWSVGTAGNTIYF
TGTGCCTGGAGTGTTGGGACAGCTGGAAACACCATATATTTT
>TRBD2|TRBJ2-2|TRBV20-1|17|few
CSASRASGRKGTGELFF
TGCAGTGCTAGTAGGGCTAGCGGGAGGAAGGGTACCGGGGAGCTGTTTTTT
>TRBD2|TRBJ2-1|TRBV7-2|16|-
CASSHESSGRWNEQFF
TGTGCCAGCAGCCATGAGTCTAGCGGGAGGTGGAATGAGCAGTTCTTC
>TRBD2|TRBJ2-7|TRBV9|17|-
CASSAHPTGLAGVEQYF
TGTGCCAGCAGCGCACACCCGACCGGACTAGCGGGAGTCGAGCAGTACTTC
>TRBD1|TRBJ2-2|TRBV19|12|-
CACQTGAGELFF
TGTGCCTGTCAAACAGGGGCCGGGGAGCTGTTTTTT
>TRBD2|TRBJ2-3|TRBV9|15|-
CASSAYSSGTDTQYF
TGTGCCAGCAGCGCTTACTCTAGCGGGACGGATACGCAGTATTTT
>-|TRBJ2-7|TRBV27|14|-
CASSLEGGASEQYF
TGTGCCAGCAGTTTAGAGGGGGGGGCAAGCGAGCAGTACTTC
>TRBD1|TRBJ1-5|TRBV28|15|-
CASSRRQGANQPQHF
TGTGCCAGCAGTCGCCGACAGGGGGCTAATCAGCCCCAGCATTTT
>-|TRBJ1-1|TRBV10-3|14|few
CAIRHLHEDTEAFF
TGTGCCATCAGACACTTACACGAGGACACTGAAGCTTTCTTT
>TRBD1|TRBJ2-2|TRBV7-8|16|-
CASSKTGTGDTGELFF
TGTGCCAGCAGTAAAACCGGGACAGGTGACACCGGGGAGCTGTTTTTT
>-|TRBJ1-1|TRBV10-3|15|-
CAISPQVGMNTEAFF
TGTGCCATCAGCCCACAGGTCGGAATGAACACTGAAGCTTTCTTT
>-|TRBJ1-1|TRBV3-1/TRBV3-2|13|-
CASSQLSNTEAFF
TGTGCCAGCAGCCAGTTATCTAACACTGAAGCTTTCTTT
>-|TRBJ1-1|TRBV11-2|13|-
CASSLGTALEAFF
TGTGCCAGCAGCTTGGGCACAGCCTTAGAAGCTTTCTTT
>-|TRBJ2-1|TRBV19|15|-
CASSMRRTGRDEQFF
TGTGCCAGTAGTATGAGGCGGACAGGGAGGGATGAGCAGTTCTTC
>-|TRBJ1-5|TRBV30|12|many
CAWNEQNQPQHF
TGTGCCTGGAATGAACAGAATCAGCCCCAGCATTTT
>-|TRBJ1-1|TRBV25-1|15|few
CASSGREGGNTEAFF
TGTGCCAGCAGTGGCAGGGAGGGGGGGAACACTGAAGCTTTCTTT
>-|TRBJ1-1|TRBV5-6|13|-
CASGFGRGTEAFF
TGTGCCAGCGGCTTCGGACGGGGCACTGAAGCTTTCTTT
>-|TRBJ2-1|TRBV4-1|14|-
CASSQGLALDEQFF
TGCGCCAGCAGCCAAGGCCTAGCTCTGGATGAGCAGTTCTTC
>TRBD2|TRBJ2-7|TRBV7-3|14|-
CASSRGGGGYEQYF
TGTGCCAGCAGCCGGGGTGGCGGGGGGTACGAGCAGTACTTC
>-|TRBJ1-1|TRBV7-2|13|-
CASSETGNTEAFF
TGTGCCAGCAGCGAGACAGGGAACACTGAAGCTTTCTTT
>TRBD1|TRBJ2-2|TRBV11-2|13|few
CASNDRGPGELFF
TGTGCCAGCAACGACAGGGGGCCCGGGGAGCTGTTTTTT
>-|TRBJ1-1|TRBV20-1|11|-
CSAPTGSEAFF
TGCAGTGCCCCGACAGGTTCTGAAGCTTTCTTT
>TRBD1|TRBJ1-4|TRBV27|13|-
CASGQGAGEKLFF
TGTGCCAGCGGACAGGGGGCAGGAGAAAAACTGTTTTTT
>-|TRBJ1-6|TRBV5-5|15|-
CASSSQGGATPPLHF
TGTGCCAGCAGCTCTCAGGGAGGGGCCACCCCACCCCTCCACTTT